This entry lists 23 T cell receptor beta chains sequenced from one sample in a study of shared clonotypes between healthy human individuals. In the naive CD8 group, cells lacked CD45RO and were positively selected for CCR7, so terminally differentiated effector memory CD45RA+ cells were left out. Assay used: immunoSEQ multiplex PCR; TCRdb lists only in-frame clones, some missing. Of nearly 600,000 clones listed, 95% to 96% are singletons. The sample consisted of naive CD8+ T cells sorted from blood. All receptors derive from a woman in her twenties or thirties in good health.

The rearrangement links TRBV15 to TRBJ1-5; D is unclear. The V gene's germline CDR1 is LNHNV and CDR2 YYDKDF (reference sequence). Between the trimmed V and J ends, which lost 3 bases and 4 bases, there was a span of 7 bases. This CDR3 comprises 13 residues. CDR3 in DNA: TGTGCCACCAGCAGTAGTAGGAATCAGCCCCAGCATTTT. It encodes CATSSSRNQPQHF.

This clone was recorded only once. In DNA form, the CDR3 reads TGTGCCAGCAGCGTAGTGGCTAGCGGGAGGGAGAACATGGTAAGGGATACGCAGTATTTT. Translating gives CASSVVASGRENMVRDTQYF. The chain links TRBV9 to TRBJ2-3, with TRBD2 identical over 12 bases. The CDR3 spans 20 residues. J was trimmed by 6 bases and V by 0 bases; bases with no gene match: 17. CDR1 SGDLS and CDR2 YYNGEE come from the germline V gene.

The V and J genes are TRBV15 and TRBJ2-7; perhaps D is TRBD1 or TRBD2 (5 bases each). Germline V gives CDR1 LNHNV, CDR2 YYDKDF (reference sequence). This CDR3 has 15 amino acids. Between the trimmed V and J ends, which lost 1 base and 5 bases, there was a span of 15 bases. CDR3 in amino acids: CATSRGGDGIDEQYF. In DNA, the CDR3 is TGTGCCACCAGCAGAGGAGGGGACGGGATCGACGAGCAGTACTTC.

The rearrangement links TRBV29-1 to TRBJ2-7; TRBD1 aligns across 10 bases. With V trimmed by 4 bases and J by 7 bases, 19 bases remained unmatched. The CDR3 loop spans 17 amino acids. Germline CDR1 reads SQVTM; CDR2 reads ANQGSEA. The CDR3 nucleotides read TGCAGCGTTGTTGGGTTTCTGGGACAGGGGCTCTCTAGGGAGCAGTACTTC. It codes for CSVVGFLGQGLSREQYF.

The V and J genes are TRBV14 and TRBJ2-7, with TRBD1 matching over 10 bases. Unmatched junction bases numbered 4, after V lost 3 bases and J lost 2 bases. CDR1 is SGHDN and CDR2 is FVKESK in the germline V gene. This CDR3 contains 15 residues. Here the CDR3 reads CASSHMTGGPYEQYF. CDR3 coding DNA: TGTGCCAGCAGCCACATGACAGGGGGCCCCTACGAGCAGTACTTC.

The J gene is TRBJ2-3, the V gene TRBV28, with D uncertain. Germline assignment: CDR1 MDHEN and CDR2 SYDVKM. Trimming pared 5 bases from V and 3 bases from J, leaving 9 bases between. CDR3 length equals 13 residues. CDR3 in amino acids: CASSLDRTDTQYF. The CDR3 nucleotides are TGTGCCAGCAGTCTTGATAGAACAGATACGCAGTATTTT.

For this clone: The same CDR3 arises from other DNA sequences in this sample as well. This sequence joins TRBV27 and TRBJ2-7; 10 nucleotides line up with TRBD1. Germline V gene sequence: CDR1 MNHEY, CDR2 SMNVEV (reference sequence). CDR3 length: 14 residues. V shed 7 bases, J shed 5 bases, and the junction held 8 bases outside the gene matches. The CDR3 nucleotides read TGTGCCAGCAATTGGGGACAGGGGAGCAACGAGCAGTACTTC. As protein: CASNWGQGSNEQYF.

The table lists this clone with a count of one. V and J are TRBV9 and TRBJ1-2; tentatively, D is TRBD1 (6 bases). This CDR3 has 15 residues. Germline assignment: CDR1 SGDLS and CDR2 YYNGEE. Trimming left V 0 bases short and J 13 bases short, with 22 bases between. The CDR3 is CASSVEGRGGYPPTF. The CDR3 region has the DNA TGTGCCAGCAGCGTAGAGGGGCGGGGGGGCTACCCTCCCACCTTC.

V gene TRBV2 combines with J gene TRBJ1-5, with 11 positions matching TRBD1. The junction had 3 bases not matched to a gene; V was cut back by 4 bases and J by 1 base. The CDR3 length is 16 residues. Germline V lookup: CDR1 SNHLY, CDR2 FYNNEI. CDR3 sequence reads: CASSAGQGVSNQPQHF. As DNA, the CDR3 is TGTGCCAGCAGTGCGGGACAGGGGGTGAGCAATCAGCCCCAGCATTTT. Full variable domain (missing parts from reference TRBV2 and TRBJ1-5): EPEVTQTPSHQVTQMGQEVILRCVPISNHLYFYWYRQILGQKVEFLVSFYNNEISEKSEIFDDQFSVERPDGSNFTLKIRSTKLEDSAMYFCASSAGQGVSNQPQHFGDGTRLSIL.

V and J are TRBV6-5 and TRBJ2-1, with TRBD2 identical over 8 bases. V lost 4 bases to trimming and J lost 9 bases; unmatched junction nucleotides: 8. The CDR3 covers 14 residues. The germline CDR1 and CDR2 sequences are MNHEY and SVGAGI. CDR3 in DNA: TGTGCCAGCAGTTTATCGGGAGGGCCAGCTGAGCAGTTCTTC. Protein product: CASSLSGGPAEQFF.

The chain uses TRBV2 and TRBJ2-3; D is perhaps TRBD2 (6 bases). This CDR3 is 14 amino acids long. Deletions cut 9 bases from V and 0 bases from J, with 13 bases between. Germline V gene data show CDR1 as SNHLY and CDR2 as FYNNEI. CDR3 sequence reads: CARTGTHSTDTQYF. DNA for the CDR3: TGTGCCAGGACCGGGACTCATAGCACAGATACGCAGTATTTT.

V is TRBV11-2 and J is TRBJ2-3; 13 bases match TRBD2. The CDR3 runs 16 residues. Germline values: CDR1 SGHAT, CDR2 FQNNGV. With V trimmed by 6 bases and J by 4 bases, 7 bases remained unmatched. Here the CDR3 reads CASRDGLAGVPDTQYF. The CDR3, as DNA: TGTGCCAGCAGGGATGGACTAGCGGGAGTCCCAGATACGCAGTATTTT.

This clone appeared a single time. The CDR3 sequence: CASRDTRQARRGQYF. DNA for the CDR3: TGTGCCAGCAGGGACACTAGGCAGGCACGTCGCGGGCAGTACTTC. This chain joins TRBV27 and TRBJ2-7; TRBD1 or TRBD2 may be the D gene (5 bases each). Trimming removed 6 bases from V and 9 bases from J, with 24 bases in between. Germline V lookup: CDR1 MNHEY, CDR2 SMNVEV (reference sequence). This CDR3 has 15 amino acids.

The V call is TRBV27, the J call TRBJ1-5; unclear D gene. The CDR3 is made up of 12 amino acids. The ends were cut back, 1 base at V and 5 bases at J, with 3 bases in the middle. Germline V gene lookup returns CDR1 MNHEY and CDR2 SMNVEV (reference sequence). CDR3 protein: CASSLYDQPQHF. DNA of the CDR3: TGTGCCAGCAGTTTATACGATCAGCCCCAGCATTTT.

V is TRBV6-1 and J is TRBJ1-5; the D gene is possibly TRBD1 (5 bases). Trimming pared 1 base from V and 0 bases from J, leaving 22 bases between. Germline CDR1 MNHNS, CDR2 SASEGT. The CDR3 has 20 amino acids. The CDR3 region is CASSEGGDYFGGYSNQPQHF. In DNA, the CDR3 is TGTGCCAGCAGTGAAGGGGGTGACTATTTCGGGGGTTATAGCAATCAGCCCCAGCATTTT.

The gene calls are TRBV7-6 and TRBJ2-2; D is perhaps TRBD1 (6 bases). CDR1 and CDR2 from the germline V gene are SGHVS and FNYEAQ. CDR3 length: 14 amino acids. V gave up 2 bases and J gave up 3 bases, with 7 bases separating them. CDR3 amino acids: CASSLYRDTGELFF. The CDR3 nucleotides are TGTGCCAGCAGCTTATACAGGGACACCGGGGAGCTGTTTTTT.

The chain uses TRBV5-6 and TRBJ1-2; tentative D call: TRBD1 (5 bases). Per the germline V gene, CDR1 is SGHDT and CDR2 is YYEEEE. The germline V and J ends were trimmed by 4 bases and 0 bases, with 10 bases remaining between them. The CDR3 runs 14 residues. CDR3 DNA sequence: TGTGCCAGCAGCCACGCAGGGTCTAACTATGGCTACACCTTC. Amino acid sequence: CASSHAGSNYGYTF.

The V gene is TRBV18, the J gene TRBJ2-7; D unresolved. V was shortened by 5 bases and J by 3 bases, with 8 bases between the two germline ends. Germline loops: CDR1 KGHSH, CDR2 LQKENI. The CDR3 sequence is 12 residues long. CDR3 loop: CASSSDNYEQYF. The CDR3 DNA follows: TGTGCCAGCTCATCCGATAACTACGAGCAGTACTTC.

This chain connects TRBV14 to TRBJ1-6, with D uncertain. The V gene's germline CDR1 is SGHDN and CDR2 FVKESK. Trimming removed 0 bases from V and 8 bases from J, with 14 bases in between. This CDR3 has 16 residues. The CDR3 DNA sequence: TGTGCCAGCAGCCAAGATCGGCGGGCGCTTGATTCACCCCTCCACTTT. Protein product: CASSQDRRALDSPLHF.

This chain connects TRBV28 to TRBJ2-4; tentatively, D is TRBD2 (6 bases). Trimming stripped 3 bases from V and 0 bases from J, with 12 bases between. Germline loops: CDR1 MDHEN, CDR2 SYDVKM. The CDR3 covers 16 residues. The CDR3 sequence is CASSLEGPLAKNIQYF. CDR3 DNA sequence: TGTGCCAGCAGTTTGGAGGGTCCCCTAGCCAAAAACATTCAGTACTTC.

Turning to this clone: Other DNA variants within this sample encode the same CDR3. This chain links TRBV7-9 with TRBJ2-7, with TRBD2 as a possible D gene (5 bases). V was trimmed by 1 base and J by 4 bases, leaving 8 bases between them. This CDR3 comprises 13 residues. Germline V gene sequence: CDR1 SEHNR, CDR2 FQNEAQ (reference sequence). DNA for the CDR3: TGTGCCAGCAGCTTAGTAGAGGGATACGAGCAGTACTTC. Amino acids: CASSLVEGYEQYF.

The chain is built from TRBV4-1 and TRBJ2-3; perhaps TRBD1 as D (5 bases). V lost 1 base and J lost 4, with 15 bases in between. The CDR3 covers 16 residues. CDR1 is MGHRA, CDR2 YSYEKL, per germline. Here the CDR3 reads CASSQAVWGGADTQYF. CDR3 DNA sequence: TGCGCCAGCAGCCAAGCGGTCTGGGGCGGCGCAGATACGCAGTATTTT.

This chain connects TRBV27 to TRBJ2-2; D possibly corresponds to TRBD2 (5 bases). V was shortened by 2 bases and J by 0 bases, with 13 bases between the two germline ends. The germline CDR1 and CDR2 sequences are MNHEY and SMNVEV (reference sequence). This CDR3 comprises 17 residues. The CDR3 DNA reads TGTGCCAGCAGTTTAATTGAGGACTTCGCGAACACCGGGGAGCTGTTTTTT. It translates to CASSLIEDFANTGELFF.